This T cell receptor (beta chain) was profiled in a study of STAT5B mutations in CD4+ large granular lymphocyte leukemia. Findings and limits, study-wide: No patients shared main leukemic clonotypes, though roughly 27% appeared at low frequency elsewhere.

Trimming cost V 5 bases and J 1 base, with 14 bases left between them. Germline CDR1 reads MNHEY; CDR2 reads SMNVEV (reference sequence). The CDR3 has 15 amino acids. With regard to this clone: The target antigen is unknown.

The assay was run at survey level. Assay used: immunoSEQ multiplex PCR; TCRdb lists only in-frame clones, some missing. The sample lists roughly 32,000 clones; around 80% were seen once. Buffy coats from healthy blood donors served as controls. This clonotype was sampled from a human donor in good health. The J gene is TRBJ2-5, the V gene TRBV27; tentatively, D is TRBD2 (6 bases). Material: CD4+ T cells from blood buffy coats. This CDR3 is CASSGDLNPQETQYF. CDR3 nucleotides: TGTGCCAGCAGTGGGGACTTGAATCCCCAAGAGACCCAGTACTTC.